One sample yielded the 23 T cell receptor beta chains listed below, sequenced in a study of T-cell reconstitution after alpha-beta-depleted transplantation in children. For TCRbeta, the library was prepared with unique molecular identifiers. TCRdb redid the calling of the PCR reads with MiXCR, one entry per CDR3 protein. Counted here are 230,000 or so distinct CDR3 sequences, 12% occurring once; the ten biggest clones make up 2% to 3%. The sample was PBMCs from the stem cell graft donor, taken from the stem cell graft. The receptors shown here come from a human donor who donated a stem cell graft to a child with acute lymphoblastic leukemia.

This clonotype was observed many times. The gene calls are TRBV4-2 and TRBJ2-1, with 11 nucleotides matching TRBD2. This CDR3 spans 17 amino acids. The germline CDR1 and CDR2 sequences are LGHNA and YNFKEQ. V lost 3 bases and J lost 3; bases outside the gene matches: 7. The CDR3 loop is CASSQQAGTSGYNEQFF. CDR3 bases: TGTGCCAGCAGCCAGCAAGCCGGGACTAGCGGCTACAATGAGCAGTTCTTC.

This clonotype was counted a few times. The chain carries TRBV20-1 and TRBJ1-5; 7 positions agree with TRBD1. J lost 5 bases, V lost 6 bases, and 10 bases had no gene match. There are 14 residues in the CDR3. CDR1 and CDR2 from the germline V gene are DFQATT and SNEGSKA (reference sequence). CDR3 in DNA: TGCAGTGCCCGTAAAGAACAGGGGCATCAGCCCCAGCATTTT. The encoded protein is CSARKEQGHQPQHF.

There are many counts of this clonotype. The chain carries TRBV9 and TRBJ2-2, with D possibly matching TRBD1 (5 bases). Between the trimmed V and J ends, which lost 2 bases and 3 bases, there was a span of 8 bases. Germline values: CDR1 SGDLS, CDR2 YYNGEE. The CDR3 length is 14 residues. The CDR3 DNA is TGTGCCAGCAGCGTCCAGGGCTACACCGGGGAGCTGTTTTTT. Encoded protein: CASSVQGYTGELFF.

This clonotype occurred many times. The chain uses TRBV20-1 and TRBJ1-1; D possibly corresponds to TRBD1 (6 bases). From germline, CDR1 is DFQATT and CDR2 SNEGSKA (reference sequence). V lost 3 bases and J 0 bases, leaving 17 bases between the germline ends. The CDR3 loop spans 16 amino acids. The CDR3 sequence: CSARAAGHHMNTEAFF. The CDR3 DNA follows: TGCAGTGCTAGGGCGGCGGGACATCATATGAACACTGAAGCTTTCTTT.

The chain has TRBV7-3 and TRBJ2-7, with TRBD1 matching 8 bases. The CDR3 is made up of 14 amino acids. The V and J ends lost 5 bases and 5 bases, in that order; junction bases with no gene match: 8. Germline assignment: CDR1 SGHTA and CDR2 FQGTGA. The CDR3 is CASSAQGGLDEQYF. CDR3 DNA: TGTGCCAGCAGCGCACAGGGGGGATTGGACGAGCAGTACTTC.

The rearrangement links TRBV14 to TRBJ2-2; TRBD1 matches 7 bases. The germline gives CDR1 SGHDN, CDR2 FVKESK. The CDR3 has 14 amino acids. The ends lost 3 bases at V and 6 bases at J; junction bases unmatched: 4. The CDR3 nucleotides are TGTGCCAGCAGCCAGACGACAGGGTCCGGGGAGCTGTTTTTT. The encoded protein is CASSQTTGSGELFF.

The gene calls are TRBV4-3 and TRBJ1-5, with no clear D. CDR3 size: 14 residues. Germline CDR1 is LGHNA and CDR2 is YSLEER. Trimming took 0 bases from V and 6 from J, leaving 9 bases between them. The CDR3 DNA is TGCGCCAGCAGCCAAGATCGGGCTAGTCAGCCCCAGCATTTT. Translation gives CASSQDRASQPQHF.

The gene calls are TRBV29-1 and TRBJ2-5; D unresolved. The V gene lost 7 bases and the J gene lost 5 bases, with 17 bases spanning the gap. This CDR3 contains 13 residues. CDR1 and CDR2 from the germline V gene are SQVTM and ANQGSEA. The CDR3, as DNA: TGCAGCGCTGCCCGATGGGTCTCGGAGACCCAGTACTTC. Protein sequence: CSAARWVSETQYF. The complete variable domain, with remaining parts taken from reference TRBV29-1 and TRBJ2-5, reads SAVISQKPSRDICQRGTSLTIQCQVDSQVTMMFWYRQQPGQSLTLIATANQGSEATYESGFVIDKFPISRPNLTFSTLTVSNMSPEDSSIYLCSAARWVSETQYFGPGTRLLVL.

As concerns this clonotype: Being one base from a much bigger clone, this may be a read error. This sequence joins TRBV5-1 and TRBJ2-2; D tentatively fits TRBD1 or TRBD2 (5 bases each). The CDR3 has 15 residues. The germline V gene has CDR1 SGHRS and CDR2 YFSETQ. Written as DNA, the CDR3 is TGCGCCAGCAGTCAAGTGGGACCGAACACCGGGGTGCTGTTTTTT. Amino acids: CASSQVGPNTGVLFF.

This clonotype was seen many times. The rearrangement links TRBV7-2 to TRBJ2-1; D gene uncertain. CDR1 and CDR2 (germline): SGHTA, FQGNSA. Trimming took 0 bases from V and 9 from J, leaving 12 bases between them. CDR3 size: 14 residues. This CDR3 reads CASSLAAPPSEQFF. The CDR3 DNA reads as TGTGCCAGCAGCTTAGCCGCCCCGCCCAGTGAGCAGTTCTTC.

This clonotype came up many times. The chain couples TRBV6-2 or TRBV6-3 to TRBJ2-2; TRBD1 is a possible D gene (5 bases). This CDR3 comprises 18 residues. Trimming removed 0 bases from V and 4 bases from J, with 18 bases in between. Germline assignment: CDR1 MNHEY and CDR2 SVGEGT. CDR3 region: CASSYSLARQHITGELFF. The CDR3 bases are TGTGCCAGCAGTTACTCGTTGGCGAGACAGCACATCACCGGGGAGCTGTTTTTT.

V and J are TRBV4-2 and TRBJ2-7; 13 bases match TRBD2. With 0 bases clipped from V and 2 bases from J, the junction kept 4 bases outside the gene matches. The CDR3 is 17 amino acids. Germline V gene sequence: CDR1 LGHNA, CDR2 YNFKEQ. CDR3 sequence (DNA): TGTGCCAGCAGCCAAGATTCCGGGACTAGCGGGACCTACGAGCAGTACTTC. Amino acid sequence: CASSQDSGTSGTYEQYF.

This clonotype has a count of ten or more. The chain employs TRBV6-1 and TRBJ2-6, with TRBD1 matching over 7 bases. Trimming removed 6 bases from V and 0 bases from J; junction bases left unmatched: 5. Germline CDR1 and CDR2: MNHNS and SASEGT. CDR3 length equals 16 residues. This chain's CDR3 is CASSRTGVSGANVLTF. In DNA form, the CDR3 reads TGTGCCAGCAGCCGTACAGGGGTCTCTGGGGCCAACGTCCTGACTTTC.

This clonotype was detected many times. The rearrangement links TRBV27 to TRBJ2-1; 7 nucleotides line up with TRBD2. CDR3 length: 16 residues. V was clipped by 3 bases and J by 5 bases; unmatched bases: 10. From germline, CDR1 is MNHEY and CDR2 SMNVEV (reference sequence). CDR3 coding DNA: TGTGCCAGCAGTTTGACTAGCTATAACTCTCACAATGAGCAGTTCTTC. It codes for CASSLTSYNSHNEQFF.

This clonotype showed up many times. The chain combines TRBV6-1 with TRBJ1-6, with a possible D match to TRBD1 (5 bases). The germline V gene encodes CDR1 MNHNS and CDR2 SASEGT. Trimming took 1 base from V and 15 from J, leaving 16 bases between them. The CDR3 runs 14 residues. The CDR3 reads CASSEERGSPNLHF. The DNA of the CDR3 is TGTGCCAGCAGTGAAGAACGGGGCAGTCCTAACCTCCACTTT.

This clonotype was detected many times. The chain joins TRBV15 to TRBJ1-1; 8 bases fit TRBD1. Germline CDR1 reads LNHNV; CDR2 reads YYDKDF (reference sequence). V lost 0 bases, J lost 4 bases, and 4 bases stayed unmatched. CDR3 length: 15 amino acids. The CDR3 region is CATSRDRTGSTEAFF. The CDR3 DNA is TGTGCCACCAGCAGAGATCGGACAGGGTCCACTGAAGCTTTCTTT.

This clonotype has a single count. It is likely a read error, because the conserved phenylalanine at the end of the CDR3 is missing. This chain joins TRBV4-3 and TRBJ1-3, with D unclear. V lost 1 base and J lost 0, with 7 bases in between. The CDR3 has 15 residues. CDR1 LGHNA and CDR2 YSLEER come from the germline V gene. The CDR3 DNA reads as TGCGCCAGCAGCCAAGTTGGGAGCTCTGGAAACACCATATATTTG. This sequence encodes CASSQVGSSGNTIYL.

There are many counts of this clonotype. CDR3 region: CSATASSYNSPLHF. Here the CDR3 DNA reads TGCAGTGCTACCGCAAGCTCCTATAATTCACCCCTCCACTTT. J is TRBJ1-6 and V is TRBV20-1; the D is unclear. Looked up from germline, CDR1 is DFQATT and CDR2 is SNEGSKA (reference sequence). The CDR3 extends over 14 amino acids. Trimming removed 4 bases at V and 0 bases at J, with 7 bases between.

This clonotype was counted ten times or more. J is TRBJ2-1 and V is TRBV5-6; 7 bases agree with TRBD2. V lost 4 bases and J lost 11; bases outside the gene matches: 9. Germline assignment: CDR1 SGHDT and CDR2 YYEEEE. The CDR3 is made up of 13 amino acids. The CDR3 nucleotides are TGTGCCAGCAGCCTTCGACTAGCCATCAAGCAGTTCTTC. Protein: CASSLRLAIKQFF. The full variable domain, rest sourced from reference TRBV5-6 and TRBJ2-1, is DAGVTQSPTHLIKTRGQQVTLRCSPKSGHDTVSWYQQALGQGPQFIFQYYEEEERQRGNFPDRFSGHQFPNYSSELNVNALLLGDSALYLCASSLRLAIKQFFGPGTRLTVL.

About this clonotype itself: This sequence may be a read error, since a much larger clone differs from it by one base. The CDR3 nucleotides read TGTACCAGCAGCCCTCTAGGCAATGAGCAGTTCTTC. It translates to CTSSPLGNEQFF. V and J are TRBV7-6 and TRBJ2-1; no firm D call. This CDR3 region has 12 residues. Germline assignment: CDR1 SGHVS and CDR2 FNYEAQ.

This clonotype was counted between two and nine times. J is TRBJ1-4 and V is TRBV28; D might be TRBD1 (5 bases). This CDR3 has 14 residues. Germline loops: CDR1 MDHEN, CDR2 SYDVKM. V lost 8 bases and J lost 4, with 14 bases in between. CDR3 loop: CASATRRGNEKLFF. CDR3 bases: TGTGCCAGCGCGACCCGAAGGGGTAATGAAAAACTGTTTTTT.

This clonotype was counted at least ten times. The rearrangement uses TRBV7-9 and TRBJ2-5, with D unclear. V was clipped by 1 base and J by 5 bases, with 8 bases between them. The CDR3 totals 13 residues. Germline CDR1 SEHNR, CDR2 FQNEAQ (reference sequence). Here the CDR3 DNA reads TGTGCCAGCAGCTTAGTTAACTTTGAGACCCAGTACTTC. Translation: CASSLVNFETQYF.

This clonotype was seen many times. The chain combines TRBV24-1 with TRBJ2-5, with TRBD1 as a possible D gene (6 bases). Germline lookup yields CDR1 KGHDR and CDR2 SFDVKD. Deletions cut 9 bases from V and 5 bases from J, with 9 bases between. The CDR3 consists of 11 residues. CDR3: CATGTWETQYF. The CDR3 bases are TGTGCCACCGGGACATGGGAGACCCAGTACTTC.